These 32 T cell receptor beta chains were sequenced from one sample in a study of T cell repertoires in cytomegalovirus infection. These receptors' antigens are unknown. TCRdb analysed the reads with MiXCR anew, one entry per CDR3 protein. This table has 400,000 to 600,000 distinct CDR3 sequences, 42% appearing once. The sample here was cultured PBMCs, taken from culture after CMV antigen stimulation. The receptors derive from a human donor in good health (CMV status not recorded). Some clones in this sample may be carry-over from other donors' samples.

This clonotype was seen a handful of times. The chain uses TRBV7-2 and TRBJ1-2, with D perhaps matching TRBD1 (5 bases). This CDR3 comprises 16 residues. CDR1 and CDR2 (germline): SGHTA, FQGNSA. V dropped 5 bases and J dropped 3 bases, with 19 bases sitting between them. The DNA of the CDR3 is TGTGCCAGCAGCCTAGGCGGGGCTGGGGCTTACTATGGCTACACCTTC. Protein product: CASSLGGAGAYYGYTF. Together with reference TRBV7-2 and TRBJ1-2, the CDR3 gives the full variable domain: GAGVSQSPSNKVTEKGKDVELRCDPISGHTALYWYRQSLGQGLEFLIYFQGNSAPDKSGLPSDRFSAERTGGSVSTLTIQRTQQEDSAVYLCASSLGGAGAYYGYTFGSGTRLTVV.

In its sample, this clonotype was seen a few times. V and J are TRBV7-2 and TRBJ2-1; 8 bases are a match to TRBD2. The J segment lost 10 bases and the V segment lost 5 bases, leaving 13 bases of the junction unmatched. Germline CDR1 and CDR2: SGHTA and FQGNSA. CDR3 length equals 15 residues. CDR3 amino acids: CASSPGPGGGREQFF. In nucleotides, the CDR3 is TGTGCCAGCAGCCCCGGACCCGGGGGGGGGAGGGAGCAGTTCTTC.

The CDR3: CASSERFPGDRVGEQYF. The CDR3 nucleotides are TGTGCCAGCAGTGAACGGTTTCCGGGGGACAGGGTCGGCGAGCAGTACTTC. This chain links TRBV6-1 with TRBJ2-7, with 9 bases aligning to TRBD1. The junction had 14 bases not matched to a gene; V was cut back by 2 bases and J by 6 bases. CDR1 is MNHNS and CDR2 is SASEGT in the germline V gene. This CDR3 spans 17 amino acids.

The chain combines TRBV12-3 or TRBV12-4 with TRBJ1-5; D not resolved. The V end lost 4 bases, the J end lost 6 bases, and 7 bases lay between the germline ends. This CDR3 is 12 amino acids long. The CDR3 is CASSWFGQPQHF. CDR3 DNA: TGTGCCAGCAGTTGGTTTGGTCAGCCCCAGCATTTT.

The rearrangement uses TRBV6-1 and TRBJ2-7; a weak D match, TRBD2 (6 bases). V gave up 0 bases and J gave up 2 bases, with 14 bases separating them. The CDR3 totals 16 residues. CDR1 and CDR2 from the germline V gene are MNHNS and SASEGT. The CDR3 nucleotides are TGTGCCAGCAGTGAAGCGGCGGCGGGAATCCCCTACGAGCAGTACTTC. Protein product: CASSEAAAGIPYEQYF.

The CDR3 reads CASSLLAGLIQETQYF. The CDR3 DNA reads TGTGCCAGCAGCCTACTAGCGGGGTTGATCCAAGAGACCCAGTACTTC. The rearrangement joins TRBV2 to TRBJ2-5, with TRBD2 identical over 10 bases. CDR1 SNHLY and CDR2 FYNNEI come from the germline V gene. Losses at the gene ends were 6 bases for V and 1 base for J; bases not matched to a gene: 8. The CDR3 consists of 16 residues. The full variable domain, in which reference TRBV2 and TRBJ2-5 provide the parts outside the CDR3, is EPEVTQTPSHQVTQMGQEVILRCVPISNHLYFYWYRQILGQKVEFLVSFYNNEISEKSEIFDDQFSVERPDGSNFTLKIRSTKLEDSAMYFCASSLLAGLIQETQYFGPGTRLLVL.

This clonotype was seen more than once but under ten times. V and J are TRBV6-1 and TRBJ2-7, with 10 bases fitting TRBD1. The CDR3 extends over 13 amino acids. The junction had 4 bases not matched to a gene; V was cut back by 6 bases and J by 5 bases. Germline assignment: CDR1 MNHNS and CDR2 SASEGT. The CDR3 sequence is CASSWDRGHEQYF. CDR3 sequence (DNA): TGTGCCAGCAGCTGGGACAGGGGCCACGAGCAGTACTTC.

The rearrangement uses TRBV6-6 and TRBJ1-1; unclear D gene. Germline V gives CDR1 MNHNY, CDR2 SVGAGI (reference sequence). The CDR3 totals 13 residues. Trimming removed 7 bases from V and 7 bases from J, with 16 bases in between. The chain's CDR3 is CASKELGLGEAFF. For the CDR3, the DNA is TGTGCCAGCAAGGAATTGGGTCTGGGTGAAGCTTTCTTT.

This clonotype was recorded a few times. The chain employs TRBV7-2 and TRBJ2-1; 12 nucleotides agree with TRBD2. Germline V gene sequence: CDR1 SGHTA, CDR2 FQGNSA. Trimming removed 5 bases from V and 2 bases from J; junction bases left unmatched: 1. The CDR3 runs to 15 residues. The chain's CDR3 is CASSPSGRAYNEQFF. In DNA form, the CDR3 reads TGTGCCAGCAGCCCTAGCGGGAGGGCCTACAATGAGCAGTTCTTC. The variable domain in full, completed from reference TRBV7-2 and TRBJ2-1, reads GAGVSQSPSNKVTEKGKDVELRCDPISGHTALYWYRQSLGQGLEFLIYFQGNSAPDKSGLPSDRFSAERTGGSVSTLTIQRTQQEDSAVYLCASSPSGRAYNEQFFGPGTRLTVL.

There are a few counts of this clonotype. The rearrangement links TRBV2 to TRBJ2-7; D not resolved. The germline V gene has CDR1 SNHLY and CDR2 FYNNEI. The CDR3 runs 12 residues. Trimming removed 7 bases at V and 4 bases at J, with 11 bases between. In nucleotides, the CDR3 is TGTGCCAGCATAGACGACGGGTACGAGCAGTACTTC. It translates to CASIDDGYEQYF.

The genes are TRBV2 and TRBJ2-7; a possible D gene is TRBD2 (6 bases). CDR3 size: 14 residues. CDR1 is SNHLY and CDR2 is FYNNEI in the germline V gene. V lost 0 bases and J 3 bases, leaving 9 bases between the germline ends. The chain's CDR3 is CASSEASSVYEQYF. As DNA, the CDR3 is TGTGCCAGCAGTGAAGCCTCTAGCGTCTACGAGCAGTACTTC.

This clonotype was found a few times. This chain joins TRBV7-9 and TRBJ2-5, with TRBD1 identical over 9 bases. V lost 5 bases and J lost 2; bases outside the gene matches: 6. This CDR3 contains 15 residues. Germline V CDR1 and CDR2: SEHNR, FQNEAQ (reference sequence). The CDR3 is CASSRTGATQETQYF. The CDR3 nucleotides read TGTGCCAGCAGCCGGACAGGGGCCACGCAAGAGACCCAGTACTTC.

This clonotype was observed a few times. V is TRBV7-2 and J is TRBJ2-1, with TRBD1 matching over 7 bases. This CDR3 is 15 amino acids long. Germline V gene lookup returns CDR1 SGHTA and CDR2 FQGNSA. Trimming removed 5 bases from V and 6 bases from J; junction bases left unmatched: 10. The CDR3 here is CASSRPGQPTNEQFF. The CDR3 DNA follows: TGTGCCAGCAGCCGCCCGGGACAGCCTACCAATGAGCAGTTCTTC.

The chain couples TRBV20-1 to TRBJ2-3, with TRBD2 matching 11 bases. V lost 1 base to trimming and J lost 6 bases; unmatched junction nucleotides: 3. This CDR3 has 14 amino acids. Germline V gene data show CDR1 as DFQATT and CDR2 as SNEGSKA (reference sequence). The CDR3 bases are TGCAGTGCTAGAGTGCCTAGCGGGAGGGATACGCAGTATTTT. Amino acids: CSARVPSGRDTQYF.

The chain couples TRBV5-1 to TRBJ2-2, with D possibly being TRBD2 (5 bases). The germline V and J ends were trimmed by 3 bases and 3 bases, with 12 bases remaining between them. This CDR3 region has 15 residues. Germline V CDR1 and CDR2: SGHRS, YFSETQ. CDR3 amino acids: CASSSQGRDTGELFF. The CDR3 DNA reads as TGCGCCAGCAGCTCCCAAGGGCGGGACACCGGGGAGCTGTTTTTT.

The V gene is TRBV11-3, the J gene TRBJ2-2, with TRBD2 identical over 8 bases. The junction had 14 bases not matched to a gene; V was cut back by 1 base and J by 4 bases. The CDR3 loop spans 19 amino acids. In germline, CDR1 is SGHNT, CDR2 YENEEA. Written as DNA, the CDR3 is TGTGCCAGCAGCTTAGCCGCCCCCGGGGGGGCGCTGGGCACCGGGGAGCTGTTTTTT. Residues: CASSLAAPGGALGTGELFF.

The chain uses TRBV28 and TRBJ1-1, with a possible D match to TRBD1 (6 bases). Germline V gene data show CDR1 as MDHEN and CDR2 as SYDVKM. CDR3 length: 16 residues. Between the trimmed V and J ends, which lost 3 bases and 0 bases, there was a span of 14 bases. The CDR3 DNA reads TGTGCCAGCAGTTTCTTACCTACAGGGTTGAACACTGAAGCTTTCTTT. It is translated as CASSFLPTGLNTEAFF.

This chain joins TRBV12-3 or TRBV12-4 and TRBJ1-1; the D gene is possibly TRBD1 (6 bases). The CDR3 is 18 amino acids. The V end was cut by 2 bases, the J end by 1 base, with 20 bases between. DNA of the CDR3: TGTGCCAGCAGTTTAAGGTCCACCGGAACAGGGAGGAACACTGAAGCTTTCTTT. It yields the protein CASSLRSTGTGRNTEAFF.

V usage is TRBV7-2 and J usage is TRBJ1-2, with 10 bases identical to TRBD1. The V segment lost 1 base and the J segment 4 bases; nucleotides outside the gene matches: 12. Germline V lookup: CDR1 SGHTA, CDR2 FQGNSA. This CDR3 region has 18 residues. CDR3 protein: CASSLGGGQGLLGYGYTF. The CDR3 DNA follows: TGTGCCAGCAGCTTAGGGGGGGGACAGGGGTTGCTTGGCTATGGCTACACCTTC.

This clonotype was seen only a few times. The chain employs TRBV6-2 or TRBV6-3 and TRBJ2-1; D not certain. V lost 3 bases and J lost 5, with 5 bases in between. The CDR3 runs 12 residues. Germline V gene data show CDR1 as MNHEY and CDR2 as SVGEGT. Here the CDR3 reads CASSYLDNEQFF. The CDR3 DNA reads TGTGCCAGCAGTTATCTTGACAATGAGCAGTTCTTC.

In its sample, this clonotype was seen a few times. The rearrangement joins TRBV7-2 to TRBJ1-2, with unresolved D. This CDR3 spans 15 amino acids. Germline CDR1 reads SGHTA; CDR2 reads FQGNSA. Trimming took off 5 bases at V and 4 bases at J, with 17 bases between the two ends. The CDR3 here is CASSLRQGTIYGYTF. DNA of the CDR3: TGTGCCAGCAGCCTACGACAAGGAACGATCTATGGCTACACCTTC.

The rearrangement links TRBV6-1 to TRBJ2-7; D uncertain. The CDR3 extends over 13 amino acids. Trimming cost V 6 bases and J 7 bases, with 16 bases left between them. The germline gives CDR1 MNHNS, CDR2 SASEGT. For the CDR3, the DNA is TGTGCCAGCAGCCCCATTTACCGAACTGAGCAGTACTTC. Its translation: CASSPIYRTEQYF.

This clonotype was observed a few times. The rearrangement joins TRBV12-3 or TRBV12-4 to TRBJ1-6, with TRBD1 as a possible D gene (6 bases). The CDR3 contains 16 residues. V was trimmed by 5 bases and J by 2 bases, leaving 13 bases between them. The chain's CDR3 is CASSLQGNTYNSPLHF. The CDR3 DNA follows: TGTGCCAGCAGTCTACAGGGAAACACCTATAATTCACCCCTCCACTTT.

This clonotype was counted a few times. The chain carries TRBV7-2 and TRBJ2-1; D gene ambiguous. The germline V gene has CDR1 SGHTA and CDR2 FQGNSA. CDR3 length equals 11 residues. V lost 5 bases and J 9 bases, leaving 8 bases between the germline ends. DNA for the CDR3: TGTGCCAGCAGCCCTTACGGTGAGCAGTTCTTC. Translating it yields CASSPYGEQFF.

This clonotype appeared a few times. The chain joins TRBV7-9 to TRBJ2-6, with 9 bases identical to TRBD1. Germline CDR1 SEHNR, CDR2 FQNEAQ (reference sequence). CDR3 size: 18 residues. V dropped 4 bases and J dropped 7; count of bases not matched to a gene: 14. The CDR3 region has the DNA TGTGCCAGCAGCTCCACCGGGACAGGGAGCTGGACAGCCAACGTCCTGACTTTC. As protein: CASSSTGTGSWTANVLTF.

This clonotype turned up a few times. The chain joins TRBV7-2 to TRBJ1-4; possibly TRBD1 for D (6 bases). The CDR3 contains 17 residues. Trimming removed 6 bases at V and 0 bases at J, with 17 bases between. Germline loops: CDR1 SGHTA, CDR2 FQGNSA. The CDR3 reads CASSLLGGAATNEKLFF. CDR3 coding DNA: TGTGCCAGCAGTCTGTTGGGGGGCGCTGCAACTAATGAAAAACTGTTTTTT.

The rearrangement joins TRBV7-2 to TRBJ1-2; 7 bases line up with TRBD1. V was clipped by 5 bases and J by 8 bases; unmatched bases: 8. Germline V gene sequence: CDR1 SGHTA, CDR2 FQGNSA. The CDR3 length is 13 residues. The CDR3 spells CASSHDRVKGYTF. CDR3 DNA: TGTGCCAGCAGCCACGACAGGGTGAAGGGCTACACCTTC.

The chain carries TRBV3-1 and TRBJ2-7, with 13 bases aligning to TRBD2. V gave up 0 bases and J gave up 8 bases; unmatched junction bases: 4. The CDR3 loop spans 15 amino acids. CDR1 and CDR2 (germline): LGHDT, YNNKEL (reference sequence). CDR3 residues: CASSQDGTSGTKQYF. CDR3 nucleotide sequence: TGTGCCAGCAGCCAAGACGGGACTAGCGGGACTAAGCAGTACTTC.

CDR3 sequence: CASSQYPGAPDIQYF. Here the CDR3 DNA reads TGCGCCAGCAGCCAATACCCGGGGGCGCCGGACATTCAGTACTTC. The rearrangement uses TRBV4-1 and TRBJ2-4; possibly TRBD1 or TRBD2 for D (6 bases each). CDR1 and CDR2 from the germline V gene are MGHRA and YSYEKL. This CDR3 is 15 amino acids long. V was shortened by 2 bases and J by 8 bases, with 16 bases between the two germline ends.

Ten or more counts support this clonotype. This chain joins TRBV6-1 and TRBJ1-1; D might be TRBD1 (5 bases). CDR3 length: 13 amino acids. The germline gives CDR1 MNHNS, CDR2 SASEGT. V lost 5 bases and J lost 8, with 15 bases in between. This CDR3 reads CASSYYGATEAFF. The CDR3 DNA is TGTGCCAGCAGTTATTACGGGGCCACAGAAGCTTTCTTT.

The gene calls are TRBV5-5 and TRBJ1-6; D possibly corresponds to TRBD1 (6 bases). CDR1 and CDR2 (germline): SGHKS, YYEKEE (reference sequence). Trimming pared 4 bases from V and 10 bases from J, leaving 21 bases between. This CDR3 has 16 amino acids. CDR3 amino acids: CASSTGHMGARSPLHF. The CDR3 DNA is TGTGCCAGCAGCACCGGGCACATGGGGGCTAGATCACCCCTCCACTTT.

The chain is built from TRBV6-1 and TRBJ1-2; D gene uncertain. In germline, CDR1 is MNHNS, CDR2 SASEGT. The V end lost 7 bases, the J end lost 5 bases, and 11 bases lay between the germline ends. The CDR3 covers 12 residues. This chain's CDR3 is CASIGSSYGYTF. CDR3 bases: TGTGCCAGCATAGGTAGTAGTTATGGCTACACCTTC.